One sample yielded the 3 T cell receptor beta chains listed below, sequenced in a study of blood T cell repertoires in COVID-19. Clones were sequenced by immunoSEQ multiplex PCR, and TCRdb holds only the in-frame ones, with some missing. The profile shows approximately 220,000 clones, 87% of them singletons. Sample: PBMCs or T cells enriched from blood (not recorded which). The source of these receptors is a young woman with acute COVID-19.

This chain uses TRBV10-2 with TRBJ2-7; D may be TRBD2 (6 bases). V was shortened by 0 bases and J by 4 bases, with 13 bases between the two germline ends. From germline, CDR1 is WSHSY and CDR2 SAAADI. The CDR3 covers 15 residues. The CDR3 coding sequence is TGCGCCAGCAGTGAGTCGAGGGTTGCGGGGTACGAGCAGTACTTC. Protein: CASSESRVAGYEQYF.

V is TRBV4-3 and J is TRBJ1-6, with TRBD1 matching 7 bases. The V gene's germline CDR1 is LGHNA and CDR2 YSLEER. J lost 8 bases, V lost 6 bases, and 7 bases had no gene match. The CDR3 length is 14 residues. The CDR3 nucleotides are TGCGCCAGCAGAGGGGGCGCGGCGCATTCACCCCTCCACTTT. Amino acids: CASRGGAAHSPLHF.

The V call is TRBV7-2, the J call TRBJ1-1, with unresolved D. V gave up 4 bases and J gave up 3 bases, with 12 bases separating them. The CDR3 is 14 residues long. Germline CDR1 reads SGHTA; CDR2 reads FQGNSA. This CDR3 is CASSSLAQDTEAFF. CDR3 nucleotides: TGTGCCAGCAGCTCTCTTGCTCAGGACACTGAAGCTTTCTTT.